The entry below gives a single T cell receptor beta chain sequence along with its context. Its binding antigen is unknown. No base qualities exist here, and no much larger clone lies one base off it. This entry belongs to a study of blood T cell repertoires in COVID-19 (TCRdb year 2020). Regarding the study in general: The collaborator samples originated in the United States, Italy and Spain and spanned the acute and convalescent phases of COVID-19. The material from the prospective study consisted of cDNA or gDNA derived from T cells, B-cell-depleted T cells, or PBMCs. Deeply sampled blood TCRbeta repertoires from subjects exposed to, actively infected with, or recovered from COVID-19 were included in the dataset. A freely available public database, intended as a resource for researchers studying the immune response to SARS-CoV-2, is where the repertoires were released. Samples came from the ongoing ImmuneRACE study (first 160 participants) plus 1,254 subjects from 6 global collaborators. Sample metadata almost always included a de-identified subject ID, COVID-19 status, age in years and sex. Where HLA class I and class II types were available, the types were taken from metadata supplied by the sample provider, not from assay-based typing.

Each collaborating institution followed its own protocols to collect whole blood in K2EDTA tubes. For TCRbeta analysis, collaborator samples were shipped as frozen whole blood, as isolated PBMCs, or as DNA extracted from either sample type. V lost 4 bases and J lost 5 bases, and the count of bases not matched to a germline gene is 7. Including cysteine and phenylalanine, the CDR3 has 14 amino acids. CDR3 DNA only is kept here, 42 bases in frame from base 1. The germline V gene (reference sequence) provides CDR1 SGHNT and CDR2 YYREEE. Study-level results and caveats: Clinical and demographic metadata were provided uncurated, with the amount varying by source and participant.

TCRbeta CDR3 regions were amplified from genomic DNA by means of the immunoSEQ Assay, a bias-controlled multiplex PCR. The source study handled its data this way. The number of nucleated cells in each sample was estimated by amplification of reference gene primers within the assay. To quantify the absolute abundance of each unique TCRbeta CDR3 rearrangement, sequence reads were collapsed and filtered. Productive Simpson clonality was computed per sample as the square root of Simpson's diversity index over productive rearrangements. In TCRdb, the immuneACCESS table is reduced to in-frame sequences with V and J assigned. These tables do not hold every clone; where another copy was compared, an unresolved V gene accounts for under half, and the others remain unexplained. V and J calls and clone size are as listed in that table; D and trimming were resolved from the DNA. In all, the sample holds about 59,000 clones, and around 92% of those were seen once. The ten largest make up roughly 8.6% of the sample.

Recombination connected TRBV5-4 to TRBJ2-7, and 9 junction bases match TRBD2. This receptor was obtained from a human donor in a cohort sampled during active COVID-19. Sequenced input: peripheral blood. The encoded CDR3 is CASSLLAGVNEQYF. The DNA sequence is TGTGCCAGCAGCCTCTTAGCGGGAGTCAACGAGCAGTACTTC.